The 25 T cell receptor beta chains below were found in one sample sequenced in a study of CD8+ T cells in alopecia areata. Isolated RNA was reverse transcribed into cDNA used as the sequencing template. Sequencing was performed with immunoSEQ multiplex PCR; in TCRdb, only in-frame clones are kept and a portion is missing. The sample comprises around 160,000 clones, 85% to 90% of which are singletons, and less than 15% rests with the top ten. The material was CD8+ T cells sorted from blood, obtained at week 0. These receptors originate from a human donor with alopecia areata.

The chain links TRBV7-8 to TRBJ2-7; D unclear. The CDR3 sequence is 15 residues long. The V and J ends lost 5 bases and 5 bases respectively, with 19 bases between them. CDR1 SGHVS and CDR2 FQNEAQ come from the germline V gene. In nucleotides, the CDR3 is TGTGCCAGCAGCCCTCTTCGGGTCTTTCCCCACGAGCAGTACTTC. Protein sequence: CASSPLRVFPHEQYF.

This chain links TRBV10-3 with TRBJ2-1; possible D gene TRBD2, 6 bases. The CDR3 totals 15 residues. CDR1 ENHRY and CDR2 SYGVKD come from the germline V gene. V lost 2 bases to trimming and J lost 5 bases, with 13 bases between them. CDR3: CAISELWEVDNEQFF. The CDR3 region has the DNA TGTGCCATCAGTGAGCTGTGGGAGGTGGACAATGAGCAGTTCTTC.

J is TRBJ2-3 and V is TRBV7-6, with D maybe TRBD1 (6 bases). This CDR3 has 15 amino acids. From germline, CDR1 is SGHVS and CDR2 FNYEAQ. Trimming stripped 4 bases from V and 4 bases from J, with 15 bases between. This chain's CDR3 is CASSSEGESADTQYF. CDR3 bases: TGTGCCAGCAGCTCCGAGGGGGAGAGCGCAGATACGCAGTATTTT.

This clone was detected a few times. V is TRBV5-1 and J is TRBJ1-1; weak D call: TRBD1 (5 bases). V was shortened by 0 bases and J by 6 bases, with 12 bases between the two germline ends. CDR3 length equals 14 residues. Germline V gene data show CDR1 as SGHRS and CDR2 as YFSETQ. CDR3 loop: CASSLDRRGSEAFF. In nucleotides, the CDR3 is TGCGCCAGCAGCTTGGACAGGAGGGGCTCTGAAGCTTTCTTT.

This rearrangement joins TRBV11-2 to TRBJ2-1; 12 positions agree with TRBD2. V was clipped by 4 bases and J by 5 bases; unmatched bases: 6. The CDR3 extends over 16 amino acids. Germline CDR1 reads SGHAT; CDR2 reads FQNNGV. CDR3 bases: TGTGCCAGCAGCTCAGCCGGACTAGCGGGACACAATGAGCAGTTCTTC. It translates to CASSSAGLAGHNEQFF.

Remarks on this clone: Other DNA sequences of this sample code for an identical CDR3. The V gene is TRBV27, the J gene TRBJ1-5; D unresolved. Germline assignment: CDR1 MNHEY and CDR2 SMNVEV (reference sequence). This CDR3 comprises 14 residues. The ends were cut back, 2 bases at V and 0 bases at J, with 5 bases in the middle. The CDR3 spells CASSLTSSNQPQHF. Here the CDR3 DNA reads TGTGCCAGCAGTTTAACCAGTAGCAATCAGCCCCAGCATTTT.

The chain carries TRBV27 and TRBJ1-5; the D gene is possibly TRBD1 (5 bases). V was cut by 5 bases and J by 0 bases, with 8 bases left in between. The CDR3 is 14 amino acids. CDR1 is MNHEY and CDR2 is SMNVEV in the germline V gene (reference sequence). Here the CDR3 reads CASSPRDSNQPQHF. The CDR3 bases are TGTGCCAGCAGTCCCAGGGATAGCAATCAGCCCCAGCATTTT.

CDR3 loop: CASRQQGDPEAFF. The CDR3, as DNA: TGTGCCAGCAGGCAACAGGGTGATCCTGAAGCTTTCTTT. The chain joins TRBV5-4 to TRBJ1-1; tentatively, D is TRBD1 (6 bases). This CDR3 spans 13 amino acids. With 5 bases removed from V and 6 bases from J, the gap between germline ends came to 14 bases. CDR1 is SGHNT and CDR2 is YYREEE in the germline V gene (reference sequence).

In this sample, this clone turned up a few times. In DNA form, the CDR3 reads TGCAGCGTTGAGGGGGTGAACACTGAAGCTTTCTTT. It codes for CSVEGVNTEAFF. The chain employs TRBV29-1 and TRBJ1-1, with a tentative D call TRBD1 (5 bases). There are 12 residues in the CDR3. V dropped 3 bases and J dropped 0 bases, with 5 bases sitting between them. Germline V gene sequence: CDR1 SQVTM, CDR2 ANQGSEA.

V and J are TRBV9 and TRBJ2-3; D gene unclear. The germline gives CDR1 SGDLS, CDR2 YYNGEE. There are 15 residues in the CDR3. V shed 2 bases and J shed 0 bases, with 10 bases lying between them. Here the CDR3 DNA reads TGTGCCAGCAGCGTCACAGACGCTAGCACAGATACGCAGTATTTT. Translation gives CASSVTDASTDTQYF.

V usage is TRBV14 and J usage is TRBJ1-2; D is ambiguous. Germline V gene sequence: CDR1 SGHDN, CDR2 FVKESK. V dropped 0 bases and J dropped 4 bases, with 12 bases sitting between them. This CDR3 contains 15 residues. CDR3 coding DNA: TGTGCCAGCAGCCAAGAGAGCCTCGGCGGCTATGGCTACACCTTC. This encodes CASSQESLGGYGYTF.

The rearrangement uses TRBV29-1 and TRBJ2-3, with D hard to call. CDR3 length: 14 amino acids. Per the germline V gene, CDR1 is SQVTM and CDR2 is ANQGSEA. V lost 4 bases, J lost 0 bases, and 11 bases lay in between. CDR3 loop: CSVVGTPSTDTQYF. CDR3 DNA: TGCAGCGTTGTCGGCACCCCTAGCACAGATACGCAGTATTTT.

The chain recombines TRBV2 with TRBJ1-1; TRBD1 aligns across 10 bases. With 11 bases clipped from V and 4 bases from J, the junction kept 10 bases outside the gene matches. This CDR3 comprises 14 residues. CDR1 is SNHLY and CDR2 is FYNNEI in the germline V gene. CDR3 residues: CALRPGQGVTEAFF. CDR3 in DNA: TGTGCCCTGAGGCCCGGACAGGGGGTCACTGAAGCTTTCTTT.

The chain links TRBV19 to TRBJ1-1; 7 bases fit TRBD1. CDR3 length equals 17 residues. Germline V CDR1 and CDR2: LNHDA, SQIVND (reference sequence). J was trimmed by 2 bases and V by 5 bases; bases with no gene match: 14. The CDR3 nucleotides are TGTGCCAGTAGTGTACGGGACAGTTTTCCGTTCAACACTGAAGCTTTCTTT. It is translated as CASSVRDSFPFNTEAFF.

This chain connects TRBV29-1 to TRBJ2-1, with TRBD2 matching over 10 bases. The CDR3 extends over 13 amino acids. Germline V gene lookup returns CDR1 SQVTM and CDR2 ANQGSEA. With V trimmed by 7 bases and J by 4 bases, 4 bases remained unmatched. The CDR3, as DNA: TGCAGCGGGACTAGCGGCCTTTACAATGAGCAGTTCTTC. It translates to CSGTSGLYNEQFF.

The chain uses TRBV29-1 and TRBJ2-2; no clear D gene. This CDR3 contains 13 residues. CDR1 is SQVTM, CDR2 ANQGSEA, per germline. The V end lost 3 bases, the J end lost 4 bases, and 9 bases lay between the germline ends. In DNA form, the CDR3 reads TGCAGCGTTGACGGGTCAGGCACCGGGGAGCTGTTTTTT. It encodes CSVDGSGTGELFF.

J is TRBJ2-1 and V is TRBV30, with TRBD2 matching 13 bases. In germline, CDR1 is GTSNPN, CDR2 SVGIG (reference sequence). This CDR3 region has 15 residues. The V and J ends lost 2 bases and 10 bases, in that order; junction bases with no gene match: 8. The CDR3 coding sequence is TGTGCCTGGAGTCCCGGGACTAGCGGGAAGGACGAGCAGTTCTTC. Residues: CAWSPGTSGKDEQFF.

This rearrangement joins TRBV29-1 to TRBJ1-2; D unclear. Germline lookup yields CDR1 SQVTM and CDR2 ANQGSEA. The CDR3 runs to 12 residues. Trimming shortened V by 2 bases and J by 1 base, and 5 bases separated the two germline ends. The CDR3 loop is CSVETDNYGYTF. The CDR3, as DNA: TGCAGCGTTGAAACAGATAACTATGGCTACACCTTC.

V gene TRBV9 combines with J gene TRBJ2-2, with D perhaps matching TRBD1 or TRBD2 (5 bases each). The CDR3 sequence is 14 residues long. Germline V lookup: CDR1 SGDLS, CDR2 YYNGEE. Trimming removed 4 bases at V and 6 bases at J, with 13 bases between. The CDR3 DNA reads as TGTGCCAGCAGCTACTATGGGACGGCCGGGGAGCTGTTTTTT. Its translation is CASSYYGTAGELFF.

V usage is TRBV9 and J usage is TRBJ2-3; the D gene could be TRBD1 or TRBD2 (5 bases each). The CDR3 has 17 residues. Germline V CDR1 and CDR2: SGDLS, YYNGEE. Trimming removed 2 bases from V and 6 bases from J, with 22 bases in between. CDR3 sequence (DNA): TGTGCCAGCAGCGTGGCTTACCGGGACGACCGCAGCGATACGCAGTATTTT. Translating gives CASSVAYRDDRSDTQYF.

The CDR3 protein is CASSQAFKGHYTQYF. The CDR3 DNA reads TGTGCCAGCAGCCAAGCCTTCAAAGGACATTATACGCAGTATTTT. The chain recombines TRBV14 with TRBJ2-3; maybe TRBD1 (5 bases). V was clipped by 1 base and J by 7 bases, with 15 bases between them. Looked up from germline, CDR1 is SGHDN and CDR2 is FVKESK. This CDR3 comprises 15 residues.

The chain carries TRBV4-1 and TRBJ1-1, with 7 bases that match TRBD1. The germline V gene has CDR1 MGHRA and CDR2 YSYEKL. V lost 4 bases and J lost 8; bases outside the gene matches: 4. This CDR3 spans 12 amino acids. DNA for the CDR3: TGCGCCAGCAGCCCTGAGGGGGCCGAAGCTTTCTTT. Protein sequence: CASSPEGAEAFF.

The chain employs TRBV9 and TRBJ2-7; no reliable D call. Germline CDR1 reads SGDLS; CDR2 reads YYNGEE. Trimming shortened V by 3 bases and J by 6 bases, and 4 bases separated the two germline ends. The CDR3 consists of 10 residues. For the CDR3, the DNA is TGTGCCAGCAGCGGGCGCGAGCAGTACTTC. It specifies CASSGREQYF.

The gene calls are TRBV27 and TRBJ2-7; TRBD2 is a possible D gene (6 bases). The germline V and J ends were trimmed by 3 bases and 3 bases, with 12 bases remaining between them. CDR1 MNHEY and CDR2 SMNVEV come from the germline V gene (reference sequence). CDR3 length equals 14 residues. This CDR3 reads CASSLGGYSYEQYF. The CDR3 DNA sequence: TGTGCCAGCAGTTTGGGGGGTTACAGCTACGAGCAGTACTTC.

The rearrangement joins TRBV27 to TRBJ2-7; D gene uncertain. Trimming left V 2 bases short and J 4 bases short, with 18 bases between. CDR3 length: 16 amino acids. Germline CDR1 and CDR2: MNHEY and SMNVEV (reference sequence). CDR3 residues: CASSLKYVGRAYEQYF. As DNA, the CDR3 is TGTGCCAGCAGTTTAAAGTATGTGGGCCGAGCTTACGAGCAGTACTTC.